The following is a T cell receptor beta chain sequence with its context. The antigen is undetermined. RNA totalling roughly 0.5 to 1 ug underwent reverse transcription with random hexamers. The method of amplification for TCR beta CDR3 was immunoSEQ multiplex PCR, covering 54 Vbeta and 13 Jbeta. TCRdb passed the immunoSEQ multiplex PCR reads through MiXCR, listing each CDR3 protein once. The sample lists around 150,000 distinct CDR3 sequences; 95% were seen once. This sample is part of a study of CD8 T cells in Susac syndrome. Study results and limitations: Detection of Susac-specific public clones gave under 20 in total CD8+ repertoires and 4 or 5 in CD8+ TEMRA repertoires.

The sequence was collected from a human donor with Susac syndrome. Sequenced sample: CD8+ T cells from PBMCs.

CDR3 amino acids: CASSDSSITDTQYF. For the CDR3, the DNA is TGTGCCAGCAGTGACAGCTCAATCACGGATACGCAGTATTTT. The rearrangement uses TRBV28 and TRBJ2-3, with D possibly TRBD1 on 5 matching bases. Germline-derived CDR1 and CDR2 are MDHEN and SYDVKM. This CDR3 contains 14 residues. V was cut by 5 bases and J by 6 bases, with 15 bases left in between.